The 30 T cell receptor beta chains given below trace back to one sample, sequenced in a study of cytomegalovirus exposure and HLA in healthy donors listed by TCRdb under 2017. The library was prepared using the immunoSEQ multiplex PCR assay. For the multiplex PCR, a mixture combining 60 forward primers for TCR Vbeta segments and 13 reverse primers for TCR Jbeta segments was used. TCRdb holds this immuneACCESS table with in-frame rearrangements only. Some clones are missing; in checked studies, unresolved V genes explain under half, and the rest has no known cause. For this sample the table gives 60,000 to 75,000 clones, of which about three quarters were detected only once. The ten largest clonotypes hold roughly an eighth of the sample. The source material was PBMCs. These receptors were obtained from a middle-aged woman in good health and CMV-seropositive.

The genes are TRBV7-2 and TRBJ1-2, with a tentative D call TRBD1 (6 bases). From germline, CDR1 is SGHTA and CDR2 FQGNSA. The length of the CDR3 is 12 residues. The V end was cut by 4 bases, the J end by 4 bases, with 7 bases between. The CDR3 sequence: CASSSRGYGYTF. In DNA form, the CDR3 reads TGTGCCAGCAGCTCCAGGGGCTATGGCTACACCTTC.

The gene calls are TRBV2 and TRBJ2-5; the D gene is possibly TRBD2 (6 bases). CDR1 and CDR2 (germline): SNHLY, FYNNEI. V gave up 7 bases and J gave up 3 bases, with 15 bases separating them. The CDR3 is made up of 14 amino acids. The CDR3 spells CASTMGGLEETQYF. The CDR3, as DNA: TGTGCCAGCACTATGGGGGGTCTAGAAGAGACCCAGTACTTC.

V is TRBV5-6 and J is TRBJ2-3; D might be TRBD1 (5 bases). Trimming stripped 4 bases from V and 6 bases from J, with 18 bases between. Germline CDR1 SGHDT, CDR2 YYEEEE. This CDR3 is built from 15 residues. The CDR3 spells CASSLDQGGVDTQYF. CDR3 in DNA: TGTGCCAGCAGCCTGGATCAGGGTGGGGTGGATACGCAGTATTTT.

V and J are TRBV11-3 and TRBJ2-5; TRBD2 matches at 11 bases. Trimming cost V 1 base and J 9 bases; bases outside gene matches: 13. Germline CDR1 is SGHNT and CDR2 is YENEEA. The CDR3 sequence is 17 residues long. CDR3: CASSLGLAGGRFLAQYF. CDR3 DNA: TGTGCCAGCAGCTTAGGTCTAGCGGGGGGCCGTTTCTTGGCCCAGTACTTC. Full variable domain (outside the CDR3, taken from reference TRBV11-3 and TRBJ2-5): EAGVVQSPRYKIIEKKQPVAFWCNPISGHNTLYWYLQNLGQGPELLIRYENEEAVDDSQLPKDRFSAERLKGVDSTLKIQPAELGDSAVYLCASSLGLAGGRFLAQYFGPGTRLLVL.

CDR3 residues: CASWSPLTGGSGNTIYF. The CDR3 DNA sequence: TGTGCCAGCTGGTCCCCCTTAACAGGGGGCTCTGGAAACACCATATATTTT. The chain employs TRBV2 and TRBJ1-3; 8 bases are a match to TRBD1. V shed 8 bases, J shed 0 bases, and the junction held 12 bases outside the gene matches. Germline CDR1 reads SNHLY; CDR2 reads FYNNEI. The CDR3 sequence is 17 residues long.

The chain combines TRBV5-1 with TRBJ2-4, with TRBD1 identical over 7 bases. CDR3 length: 11 residues. Trimming at V came to 4 bases and at J to 11 bases, leaving 3 bases not matched to a gene. The V gene's germline CDR1 is SGHRS and CDR2 YFSETQ. In nucleotides, the CDR3 is TGCGCCAGCAGCCTAGACAGGGTTCAGTACTTC. Translation: CASSLDRVQYF.

The rearrangement links TRBV7-3 to TRBJ2-7; possibly TRBD2 for D (5 bases). This CDR3 comprises 13 residues. CDR1 is SGHTA and CDR2 is FQGTGA in the germline V gene. The germline V and J ends were trimmed by 2 bases and 4 bases, with 9 bases remaining between them. CDR3 protein: CASSLGLKYEQYF. The CDR3 nucleotides read TGTGCCAGCAGCTTAGGACTTAAGTACGAGCAGTACTTC. The full variable domain, completed using reference TRBV7-3 and TRBJ2-7, is GAGVSQTPSNKVTEKGKYVELRCDPISGHTALYWYRQSLGQGPEFLIYFQGTGAADDSGLPNDRFFAVRPEGSVSTLKIQRTERGDSAVYLCASSLGLKYEQYFGPGTRLTVT.

The V gene is TRBV27, the J gene TRBJ2-5; perhaps TRBD1 as D (6 bases). The CDR3 consists of 15 residues. V dropped 4 bases and J dropped 5 bases, with 17 bases sitting between them. Germline assignment: CDR1 MNHEY and CDR2 SMNVEV (reference sequence). As DNA, the CDR3 is TGTGCCAGCAGTTGGGGGTTGGGGGCATGGGAGACCCAGTACTTC. It is translated as CASSWGLGAWETQYF.

DNA of the CDR3: TGCAGCGTTCAGGAGACAGGGGGCAACGAGCAGTACTTC. This sequence encodes CSVQETGGNEQYF. The chain carries TRBV29-1 and TRBJ2-7, with 10 bases lining up with TRBD1. The CDR3 has 13 amino acids. Germline V lookup: CDR1 SQVTM, CDR2 ANQGSEA. Germline trimming cut 5 bases from V and 5 bases from J; bases unmatched to any gene: 6.

The chain joins TRBV2 to TRBJ2-7; perhaps TRBD2 as D (5 bases). Germline CDR1 SNHLY, CDR2 FYNNEI. The germline V and J ends were trimmed by 10 bases and 3 bases, with 13 bases remaining between them. The CDR3 has 12 residues. CDR3 amino acids: CATRRAGYEQYF. The CDR3 DNA sequence: TGTGCCACAAGGCGGGCGGGCTACGAGCAGTACTTC. The full variable domain, rest sourced from reference TRBV2 and TRBJ2-7, is EPEVTQTPSHQVTQMGQEVILRCVPISNHLYFYWYRQILGQKVEFLVSFYNNEISEKSEIFDDQFSVERPDGSNFTLKIRSTKLEDSAMYFCATRRAGYEQYFGPGTRLTVT.

This clone was seen only a few times. This sequence joins TRBV13 and TRBJ1-2, with 8 bases lining up with TRBD1. Germline trimming cut 4 bases from V and 6 bases from J; bases unmatched to any gene: 7. The germline CDR1 and CDR2 sequences are PRHDT and FYEKMQ (reference sequence). CDR3 length: 14 residues. CDR3 DNA: TGTGCCAGCAGCTCGGACAGGGTGAGGGATGGCTACACCTTC. The encoded protein is CASSSDRVRDGYTF.

The V gene is TRBV4-2, the J gene TRBJ1-2, with 8 bases aligning to TRBD1. The length of the CDR3 is 18 residues. With V trimmed by 4 bases and J by 4 bases, 17 bases remained unmatched. CDR1 is LGHNA, CDR2 YNFKEQ, per germline. The CDR3 DNA sequence: TGTGCCAGCAGCCCTCCAACAGGGGGGGACCCTCCCTTCTATGGCTACACCTTC. It encodes CASSPPTGGDPPFYGYTF.

This clone has just one count. The V call is TRBV20-1, the J call TRBJ1-2; no clear D gene. Trimming cost V 6 bases and J 4 bases, with 9 bases left between them. CDR3 length: 11 amino acids. CDR1 is DFQATT, CDR2 SNEGSKA, per germline (reference sequence). The CDR3 region is CSATWPYGYTF. CDR3 DNA: TGCAGTGCCACGTGGCCCTATGGCTACACCTTC.

This sequence joins TRBV19 and TRBJ1-3, with 7 bases fitting TRBD1. Unmatched junction bases numbered 11, after V lost 5 bases and J lost 4 bases. CDR3 size: 16 residues. CDR1 and CDR2 from the germline V gene are LNHDA and SQIVND (reference sequence). The CDR3: CASSAPGQVLGNTIYF. The DNA for the CDR3 is TGTGCCAGTAGTGCGCCTGGACAGGTCTTAGGAAACACCATATATTTT.

The rearrangement links TRBV10-3 to TRBJ2-2; D may be TRBD2 (5 bases). This CDR3 contains 14 residues. CDR1 ENHRY and CDR2 SYGVKD come from the germline V gene. V dropped 8 bases and J dropped 1 base, with 11 bases sitting between them. The CDR3 is CAIPGRGNTGELFF. DNA for the CDR3: TGTGCCATCCCCGGCCGGGGGAACACCGGGGAGCTGTTTTTT.

This chain joins TRBV2 and TRBJ1-6; TRBD1 might be the D (6 bases). V was pared by 6 bases and J by 7 bases, with 7 bases between. The germline CDR1 and CDR2 sequences are SNHLY and FYNNEI. This CDR3 contains 12 residues. CDR3 bases: TGTGCCAGCAGCACAGGGAATTCACCCCTCCACTTT. This codes for CASSTGNSPLHF.

CDR3 DNA sequence: TGTGCCAGCAGTCAGGCGGGGGACCCCTACGAGCAGTACTTC. This translates into CASSQAGDPYEQYF. The J gene is TRBJ2-7, the V gene TRBV4-2, with 7 bases identical to TRBD2. Trimming cost V 6 bases and J 2 bases; bases outside gene matches: 7. This CDR3 contains 14 residues. Germline loops: CDR1 LGHNA, CDR2 YNFKEQ.

This chain uses TRBV27 with TRBJ1-5, with TRBD1 matching over 7 bases. The CDR3 sequence is 15 residues long. V lost 5 bases and J lost 0; bases outside the gene matches: 4. The germline V gene encodes CDR1 MNHEY and CDR2 SMNVEV (reference sequence). CDR3 loop: CASSKTGDSNQPQHF. The CDR3 DNA reads TGTGCCAGCAGTAAAACAGGGGATAGCAATCAGCCCCAGCATTTT.

The chain joins TRBV4-2 to TRBJ1-3; TRBD1 might be the D (5 bases). V lost 0 bases and J 4 bases, leaving 13 bases between the germline ends. The germline V gene has CDR1 LGHNA and CDR2 YNFKEQ. This CDR3 has 16 amino acids. The CDR3 reads CASSQDHGARGNTIYF. The CDR3, as DNA: TGTGCCAGCAGCCAAGACCATGGGGCGAGGGGAAACACCATATATTTT.

The V call is TRBV11-3, the J call TRBJ2-6; D remains ambiguous. This CDR3 is 14 amino acids long. The ends were cut back, 2 bases at V and 0 bases at J, with 2 bases in the middle. Per germline, CDR1 SGHNT and CDR2 YENEEA. The CDR3 DNA follows: TGTGCCAGCAGCTTACGCTCTGGGGCCAACGTCCTGACTTTC. Residues: CASSLRSGANVLTF.

This sequence joins TRBV9 and TRBJ2-5; 9 nucleotides agree with TRBD1. J was trimmed by 7 bases and V by 0 bases; bases with no gene match: 10. The CDR3 consists of 16 residues. Germline assignment: CDR1 SGDLS and CDR2 YYNGEE. The CDR3 is CASSVGGTGPMATQYF. The CDR3 DNA reads TGTGCCAGCAGCGTAGGGGGGACAGGGCCCATGGCGACCCAGTACTTC.

The chain employs TRBV19 and TRBJ1-4, with D maybe TRBD1 (6 bases). V gave up 2 bases and J gave up 8 bases, with 15 bases separating them. This CDR3 has 15 amino acids. Per the germline V gene, CDR1 is LNHDA and CDR2 is SQIVND (reference sequence). The CDR3 nucleotides read TGTGCCAGTAGTATATCACAGGGTTATCAGGAAAAACTGTTTTTT. It specifies CASSISQGYQEKLFF.

The chain combines TRBV7-9 with TRBJ1-1, with no clear D. The CDR3 covers 13 residues. Germline V CDR1 and CDR2: SEHNR, FQNEAQ (reference sequence). Trimming pared 4 bases from V and 5 bases from J, leaving 11 bases between. CDR3 nucleotides: TGTGCCAGCAGCTCACAGTCGGGGACTGAAGCTTTCTTT. It is translated as CASSSQSGTEAFF.

The rearrangement joins TRBV5-1 to TRBJ1-2; TRBD1 might be the D (5 bases). V was cut by 1 base and J by 3 bases, with 7 bases left in between. Germline-derived CDR1 and CDR2 are SGHRS and YFSETQ. This CDR3 comprises 13 residues. CDR3 nucleotide sequence: TGCGCCAGCAGCTTGTGGGGGGACTATGGCTACACCTTC. It encodes CASSLWGDYGYTF.

This clone has just a few counts. The J gene is TRBJ2-7, the V gene TRBV4-2; no clear D. Trimming removed 0 bases from V and 0 bases from J, with 6 bases in between. The CDR3 runs to 14 residues. Germline-derived CDR1 and CDR2 are LGHNA and YNFKEQ. CDR3 bases: TGTGCCAGCAGCCAAGATCACATCTCCTACGAGCAGTACTTC. Protein: CASSQDHISYEQYF.

This clone was seen a handful of times. The chain is built from TRBV21-1 and TRBJ1-5; the D segment call TRBD1 is taken from the table without a DNA check. TRBV21-1 corresponds to a pseudogene. This CDR3 is 18 amino acids long. This CDR3 reads CASSKDKGQAFGNQPQHF. DNA of the CDR3: TGTGCCAGCAGCAAGGATAAGGGACAGGCGTTCGGCAATCAGCCCCAGCATTTT.

This chain links TRBV4-1 with TRBJ2-5; no clear D gene. V was cut by 3 bases and J by 5 bases, with 22 bases left in between. Germline-derived CDR1 and CDR2 are MGHRA and YSYEKL. There are 17 residues in the CDR3. The chain's CDR3 is CASSQANLVPSGETQYF. Here the CDR3 DNA reads TGCGCCAGCAGCCAGGCCAATCTAGTTCCTAGTGGGGAGACCCAGTACTTC.

This clone appeared a few times. The gene calls are TRBV6-1 and TRBJ2-1; D is perhaps TRBD1 (6 bases). The germline CDR1 and CDR2 sequences are MNHNS and SASEGT. Trimming removed 5 bases at V and 5 bases at J, with 10 bases between. This CDR3 has 13 amino acids. This CDR3 is CASSNTGNNEQFF. The CDR3 DNA reads TGTGCCAGCAGTAACACAGGGAACAATGAGCAGTTCTTC.

V usage is TRBV7-3 and J usage is TRBJ2-2; no clear D. V was cut by 1 base and J by 8 bases, with 5 bases left in between. Germline loops: CDR1 SGHTA, CDR2 FQGTGA. The CDR3 runs to 12 residues. This chain's CDR3 is CASSLNSGELFF. The CDR3 nucleotides read TGTGCCAGCAGCTTAAACTCGGGGGAGCTGTTTTTT.

The V call is TRBV29-1, the J call TRBJ2-3; 8 bases are a match to TRBD2. Per the germline V gene, CDR1 is SQVTM and CDR2 is ANQGSEA. V shed 6 bases and J 1 base; nucleotides not matched to a gene: 9. The CDR3 has 15 amino acids. In nucleotides, the CDR3 is TGCAGCGTCCTTGAGGGAGCGGGGGGCACAGATACGCAGTATTTT. Residues: CSVLEGAGGTDTQYF.